The 9 T cell receptor beta chains reported below all come from one sample, sequenced in a study of cytomegalovirus exposure and HLA in healthy donors. Measured with immunoSEQ multiplex PCR; TCRdb has only the in-frame clones, and not every one. Here the sample spans a few hundred thousand clones, roughly 90% being singletons. Sequenced sample: PBMCs. The receptors stem from a woman aged 18-29 years in good health and CMV-seronegative.

The chain uses TRBV27 and TRBJ2-2; 12 bases line up with TRBD2. CDR3 size: 14 residues. From germline, CDR1 is MNHEY and CDR2 SMNVEV (reference sequence). V shed 8 bases and J 5 bases; nucleotides not matched to a gene: 3. The CDR3 loop reads CASSGTSGTGELFF. DNA for the CDR3: TGTGCCAGCTCTGGGACTAGCGGGACCGGGGAGCTGTTTTTT.

This chain uses TRBV4-3 with TRBJ2-6, with 10 nucleotides matching TRBD2. Unmatched junction bases numbered 5, after V lost 5 bases and J lost 1 base. The germline CDR1 and CDR2 sequences are LGHNA and YSLEER. The CDR3 extends over 17 amino acids. In DNA, the CDR3 is TGCGCCAGCAGCACGGGGACTAGCGTATCTGGGGCCAACGTCCTGACTTTC. Translation gives CASSTGTSVSGANVLTF.

This chain joins TRBV11-1 and TRBJ2-2; 8 bases map to TRBD2. The CDR3 is 15 residues long. After removal of 7 bases from V and 8 bases from J, the junction contained 12 bases not matched to a gene. Germline V gene data show CDR1 as SGHAT and CDR2 as FQDESV (reference sequence). CDR3 sequence: CASTSGGGASGELFF. The CDR3 bases are TGTGCCAGCACCTCGGGGGGGGGCGCTTCTGGGGAGCTGTTTTTT.

DNA for the CDR3: TGTGCCAGCAGCGTAGGTGTTAGCGGGGACGGCACAGATACGCAGTATTTT. The encoded protein is CASSVGVSGDGTDTQYF. The rearrangement joins TRBV9 to TRBJ2-3, with 8 bases identical to TRBD2. Germline CDR1 SGDLS, CDR2 YYNGEE. V lost 0 bases and J lost 1; bases outside the gene matches: 7. The CDR3 has 17 residues.

V gene TRBV29-1 combines with J gene TRBJ2-1, with D possibly being TRBD2 (5 bases). This CDR3 region has 14 residues. Germline CDR1 reads SQVTM; CDR2 reads ANQGSEA. V was shortened by 7 bases and J by 0 bases, with 13 bases between the two germline ends. CDR3 nucleotides: TGCAGCGCGGTTCAAGGGAGCTCCTACAATGAGCAGTTCTTC. Protein product: CSAVQGSSYNEQFF.

The chain is built from TRBV5-4 and TRBJ2-2, with a weak D call TRBD1 (5 bases). V was cut by 0 bases and J by 1 base, with 13 bases left in between. Germline V gene lookup returns CDR1 SGHNT and CDR2 YYREEE (reference sequence). The CDR3 has 17 amino acids. CDR3 bases: TGTGCCAGCAGCTTGGGTAGTAGGGGCCTGAACACCGGGGAGCTGTTTTTT. As protein: CASSLGSRGLNTGELFF.

This clone was seen more than once but under ten times. The rearrangement joins TRBV6-1 to TRBJ2-7; D is possibly TRBD1 (5 bases). In germline, CDR1 is MNHNS, CDR2 SASEGT. CDR3 length equals 13 residues. V lost 6 bases and J 6 bases, leaving 15 bases between the germline ends. The CDR3 nucleotides read TGTGCCAGCAGCGGTCAGGGTGGTGGCGAGCAGTACTTC. Translating it yields CASSGQGGGEQYF.

The V and J genes are TRBV7-9 and TRBJ2-7; D not certain. V was trimmed by 4 bases and J by 6 bases, leaving 13 bases between them. CDR1 is SEHNR and CDR2 is FQNEAQ in the germline V gene (reference sequence). This CDR3 spans 13 amino acids. The chain's CDR3 is CASSSGNFAEQYF. The DNA for the CDR3 is TGTGCCAGCAGCTCGGGTAATTTCGCCGAGCAGTACTTC.

The chain joins TRBV19 to TRBJ2-6; 9 positions agree with TRBD1. The CDR3 has 18 residues. CDR1 and CDR2 (germline): LNHDA, SQIVND (reference sequence). Trimming removed 6 bases from V and 3 bases from J; junction bases left unmatched: 12. This chain's CDR3 is CASSLTGTGSVGANVLTF. The DNA of the CDR3 is TGTGCCAGTAGCCTGACCGGGACAGGGTCCGTTGGGGCCAACGTCCTGACTTTC.